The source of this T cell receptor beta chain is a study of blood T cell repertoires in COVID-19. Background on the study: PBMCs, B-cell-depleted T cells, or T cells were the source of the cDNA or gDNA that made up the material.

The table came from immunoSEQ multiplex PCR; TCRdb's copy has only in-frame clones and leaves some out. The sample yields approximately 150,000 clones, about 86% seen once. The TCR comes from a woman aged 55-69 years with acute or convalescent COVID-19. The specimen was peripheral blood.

CDR3 loop: CASSPGGLDYGYTF. The CDR3 nucleotides read TGTGCCAGCAGCCCCGGGGGGCTCGACTATGGCTACACCTTC. The rearrangement joins TRBV7-9 to TRBJ1-2; possibly TRBD1 for D (6 bases). V dropped 5 bases and J dropped 3 bases, with 13 bases sitting between them. Germline CDR1 reads SEHNR; CDR2 reads FQNEAQ (reference sequence). The CDR3 length is 14 residues.